This record covers a single T cell receptor beta chain. Its antigen remains unknown. Using immunoSEQ multiplex PCR, the repertoire was profiled, and TCRdb retains in-frame clones only, with some absent. In the table there are 30,000 to 35,000 clones, 89% of which are singletons. This sample is drawn from a study of lymphopenia after photon versus proton radiotherapy. The CDR3 runs to 17 residues. With 3 bases clipped from V and 2 bases from J, the junction kept 10 bases outside the gene matches. Germline values: CDR1 SGHTA, CDR2 FQGNSA. General study points: Survival link was tested only in deceased patients; proton benefit remains a possibility.

This receptor was identified in a woman in her 70s with pancreatic cancer. Some clones in this sample may be carry-over from other donors' samples. This chain joins TRBV7-2 and TRBJ1-5, with 7 bases identical to TRBD1. The sample in question was peripheral blood, obtained from a patient treated with proton-based radiotherapy. The CDR3 spells CASSFGAGQPGNQPQHF. The CDR3 nucleotides are TGTGCCAGCAGCTTTGGTGCGGGACAGCCGGGCAATCAGCCCCAGCATTTT.